The present T cell receptor beta chain was sequenced within a study of CD8+CD57+ T cells in acquired aplastic anemia. Study-level information: An average of approximately 3.2 ug of DNA was obtained from sorted CD4+ and CD8+ cells. Overall study findings and caveats: A set of twenty-nine CD8+ CDR3 sequences was shared between patients and controls, and these sequences appeared highly expressed in patients.

The CDR3 runs 15 residues. V lost 4 bases to trimming and J lost 5 bases; unmatched junction nucleotides: 4. The germline CDR1 and CDR2 sequences are ENHRY and SYGVKD. A word on this clonotype: What it recognizes is unknown.

Both TCR beta VDJ combination and CDR3 sequence profiling were carried out. Genomic DNA was the template for this profiling. TCRdb reanalysed the reads using MiXCR and keeps one entry per CDR3 protein. The sample includes around 220,000 distinct CDR3 sequences, roughly 50% of them seen just once. Sequenced patients had shown CD8+CD57+ cell expansion by flow cytometry. The diagnosis in all patients was severe acquired aplastic anemia. The clonotype originates from a human donor with aplastic anemia. The chain uses TRBV10-3 and TRBJ1-6; 8 bases align to TRBD1. Sequences were obtained from sorted CD4+, CD8+, or CD8+CD57+ T cells (not recorded which) from PBMCs. This CDR3 reads CAISAMTGDNSPLHF. CDR3 nucleotide sequence: TGTGCCATCAGTGCCATGACAGGGGATAATTCACCCCTCCACTTT.